These T cell receptor beta chains were read from a single sample in a study of PD-1 blockade in classical Hodgkin lymphoma. The table came from immunoSEQ multiplex PCR; TCRdb's copy has only in-frame clones and leaves some out. The sample has about 84,000 clones; around 90% are singletons. The sample consisted of peripheral blood mononuclear cells (PBMCs), taken at baseline. These receptors originate from a human donor with classical Hodgkin lymphoma. Both conserved end residues are part of each CDR3. Fields, in order: clone size, J gene, V gene, D gene, CDR3 DNA, CDR3 protein. D genes are given only for firm matches. Expanded clones are given a class, and other clones once, few, many or no size at all.

abundance: NA
j_gene: TRBJ1-1
v_gene: TRBV6-1
d_gene: TRBD1
CDR3nt: TGTGCCAGCAGTAGGGACAGGGATACTGAAGCTTTCTTT
CDR3aa: CASSRDRDTEAFF

abundance: NA
j_gene: TRBJ2-2
v_gene: TRBV27
d_gene: NA
CDR3nt: TGTGCCAGCAGTTTTTGGGGTTGGGGGGAGCTGTTTTTT
CDR3aa: CASSFWGWGELFF

abundance: NA
j_gene: TRBJ1-1
v_gene: TRBV6-5
d_gene: NA
CDR3nt: TGTGCCAGCAGTCCCAGGGTAAACACTGAAGCTTTCTTT
CDR3aa: CASSPRVNTEAFF

abundance: NA
j_gene: TRBJ1-4
v_gene: TRBV5-1
d_gene: TRBD1
CDR3nt: TGCGCCAGCAGCCCGGGGACAGGGAATGAAAAACTGTTTTTT
CDR3aa: CASSPGTGNEKLFF

abundance: NA
j_gene: TRBJ2-7
v_gene: TRBV10-3
d_gene: NA
CDR3nt: TGTGCCATCAGTGAGTCCGGGGAGTCCTACGAGCAGTACTTC
CDR3aa: CAISESGESYEQYF

abundance: NA
j_gene: TRBJ2-3
v_gene: TRBV7-2
d_gene: TRBD1
CDR3nt: TGTGCCAGCAGCTCAACGACAGGGGCGGGCACAGATACGCAGTATTTT
CDR3aa: CASSSTTGAGTDTQYF

abundance: NA
j_gene: TRBJ1-5
v_gene: TRBV27
d_gene: NA
CDR3nt: TGTGCCAGCACCACTTTGGGCGGCAATCAGCCCCAGCATTTT
CDR3aa: CASTTLGGNQPQHF

abundance: NA
j_gene: TRBJ2-7
v_gene: TRBV29-1
d_gene: TRBD2
CDR3nt: TGCAGCGTACCCGGGACTAGCGGGAGGAAGCCCTACGAGCAGTACTTC
CDR3aa: CSVPGTSGRKPYEQYF

abundance: NA
j_gene: TRBJ2-3
v_gene: TRBV7-2
d_gene: NA
CDR3nt: TGTGCCAGCAGCTTAGAATCCAAGGGCGATACGCAGTATTTT
CDR3aa: CASSLESKGDTQYF

abundance: NA
j_gene: TRBJ2-2
v_gene: TRBV4-1
d_gene: TRBD2
CDR3nt: TGCGCCAGCAGCCAAGACCCAGCGGGAGCTTTCGGGGAGCTGTTTTTT
CDR3aa: CASSQDPAGAFGELFF

abundance: NA
j_gene: TRBJ2-7
v_gene: TRBV28
d_gene: TRBD1
CDR3nt: TGTGCCAGCAGTTCTCTCCGGGACAGGGCCGGGTCCGAGCAGTACTTC
CDR3aa: CASSSLRDRAGSEQYF

abundance: NA
j_gene: TRBJ2-1
v_gene: TRBV18
d_gene: TRBD2
CDR3nt: TGTGCCAGCTCACCAGGGACTAGCGGGAGAAGGCCCTACAATGAGCAGTTCTTC
CDR3aa: CASSPGTSGRRPYNEQFF

abundance: NA
j_gene: TRBJ2-5
v_gene: TRBV5-5
d_gene: NA
CDR3nt: TGTGCCAGCAGCTTGGGACTCCGAAGCGGGGAGACCCAGTACTTC
CDR3aa: CASSLGLRSGETQYF

abundance: NA
j_gene: TRBJ2-1
v_gene: TRBV7-2
d_gene: NA
CDR3nt: TGTGCCAGCAGCTTAGGGGTCCGCGGTGAGCAGTTCTTC
CDR3aa: CASSLGVRGEQFF

abundance: NA
j_gene: TRBJ2-3
v_gene: TRBV7-9
d_gene: NA
CDR3nt: TGTGCCAGCAGCGAAGCAGATACGCAGTATTTT
CDR3aa: CASSEADTQYF

abundance: NA
j_gene: TRBJ2-1
v_gene: TRBV5-6
d_gene: TRBD2
CDR3nt: TGTGCCAGCAGCCCCCTCCGCGGGAGGGGGTACAATGAGCAGTTCTTC
CDR3aa: CASSPLRGRGYNEQFF

abundance: NA
j_gene: TRBJ2-1
v_gene: TRBV7-9
d_gene: TRBD2
CDR3nt: TGTGCCAGCAGCTTGGGACTAGCGGGAGGGCCGAATGAGCAGTTCTTC
CDR3aa: CASSLGLAGGPNEQFF

abundance: NA
j_gene: TRBJ2-3
v_gene: TRBV19
d_gene: TRBD1
CDR3nt: TGTGCCAGTAGAGGACAGGGGAGAACAGATACGCAGTATTTT
CDR3aa: CASRGQGRTDTQYF

abundance: NA
j_gene: TRBJ2-3
v_gene: TRBV6-1
d_gene: TRBD2
CDR3nt: TGTGCCACCCTCGCAGCGGGAGAGATCACAGATACGCAGTATTTT
CDR3aa: CATLAAGEITDTQYF

abundance: NA
j_gene: TRBJ2-1
v_gene: TRBV7-9
d_gene: NA
CDR3nt: TGTGCCAGCAGCTTACCCCCGACGGGAGTATCTTACAATGAGCAGTTCTTC
CDR3aa: CASSLPPTGVSYNEQFF

abundance: NA
j_gene: TRBJ1-2
v_gene: TRBV27
d_gene: NA
CDR3nt: TGTGCCAGCAGTCGCGGAGACGGAACCTATGGCTACACCTTC
CDR3aa: CASSRGDGTYGYTF

abundance: NA
j_gene: TRBJ1-3
v_gene: TRBV30
d_gene: NA
CDR3nt: TGTGCCTGGGTTTCTGATGGAAACACCATATATTTT
CDR3aa: CAWVSDGNTIYF

abundance: once
j_gene: TRBJ2-7
v_gene: TRBV27
d_gene: TRBD1
CDR3nt: TGTGCCAGCAGCCGAGTAGGACAGGGGTTCGAGCAGTACTTC
CDR3aa: CASSRVGQGFEQYF

abundance: NA
j_gene: TRBJ1-1
v_gene: TRBV30
d_gene: NA
CDR3nt: TGTGCCTGGAGCACATGGATACGGGGACAGAACACTGAAGCTTTCTTT
CDR3aa: CAWSTWIRGQNTEAFF

abundance: few
j_gene: TRBJ1-3
v_gene: TRBV4-2
d_gene: NA
CDR3nt: TGTGCCAGCAGCCAAGTGACAGGCCTCTCTGGAAACACCATATATTTT
CDR3aa: CASSQVTGLSGNTIYF

abundance: NA
j_gene: TRBJ1-1
v_gene: TRBV14
d_gene: TRBD1
CDR3nt: TGTGCCAGCAGCCCCCGGGACAGGGGTACGAACACTGAAGCTTTCTTT
CDR3aa: CASSPRDRGTNTEAFF

abundance: few
j_gene: TRBJ1-1
v_gene: TRBV2
d_gene: TRBD1
CDR3nt: TGTGCCAGTAGACGACAGGGGACCTTGAACACTGAAGCTTTCTTT
CDR3aa: CASRRQGTLNTEAFF

abundance: once
j_gene: TRBJ1-3
v_gene: TRBV11-2
d_gene: TRBD1
CDR3nt: TGTGCCAGCAGCTTAATGCCAGGGGGAACCTCAGGAAACACCATATATTTT
CDR3aa: CASSLMPGGTSGNTIYF

abundance: NA
j_gene: TRBJ2-7
v_gene: TRBV4-1
d_gene: TRBD1
CDR3nt: TGCGCCAGCAGCCAACCCGGGACAGCAGCCTCCGAGCAGTACTTC
CDR3aa: CASSQPGTAASEQYF

abundance: NA
j_gene: TRBJ2-7
v_gene: TRBV27
d_gene: TRBD2
CDR3nt: TGTGCCAGCAGTTTAGGGGTCGGGGGGTACTACGAGCAGTACTTC
CDR3aa: CASSLGVGGYYEQYF

abundance: NA
j_gene: TRBJ2-7
v_gene: TRBV28
d_gene: TRBD2
CDR3nt: TGTGCCAGCAGTTCGTCAGCGGGAGGGTATCACGAGCAGTACTTC
CDR3aa: CASSSSAGGYHEQYF

abundance: NA
j_gene: TRBJ2-3
v_gene: TRBV19
d_gene: TRBD2
CDR3nt: TGTGCCAGTAGTTGGGAGCGGGGGAGCACAGATACGCAGTATTTT
CDR3aa: CASSWERGSTDTQYF

abundance: NA
j_gene: TRBJ2-3
v_gene: TRBV19
d_gene: TRBD1
CDR3nt: TGTGCCAGTAGTATCCAACAGGGGTATACGCAGTATTTT
CDR3aa: CASSIQQGYTQYF

abundance: NA
j_gene: TRBJ1-2
v_gene: TRBV4-1
d_gene: NA
CDR3nt: TGCGCCAGCAGCCAAGGGGGTCTTTATGGCTACACCTTC
CDR3aa: CASSQGGLYGYTF

abundance: NA
j_gene: TRBJ2-5
v_gene: TRBV4-3
d_gene: NA
CDR3nt: TGCGCCAGCAGCCAAGATGTGGGGGTTTGGAAGACCCAGTACTTC
CDR3aa: CASSQDVGVWKTQYF

abundance: NA
j_gene: TRBJ2-7
v_gene: TRBV5-4
d_gene: NA
CDR3nt: TGTGCCAGCAGCCGGGGGGCAGAGACGGCCTACGAGCAGTACTTC
CDR3aa: CASSRGAETAYEQYF

abundance: NA
j_gene: TRBJ1-1
v_gene: TRBV7-8
d_gene: NA
CDR3nt: TGTGCCAGCAGCCCTGAAGCTTTCTTT
CDR3aa: CASSPEAFF

abundance: NA
j_gene: TRBJ1-2
v_gene: TRBV27
d_gene: NA
CDR3nt: TGTGCCAGCCGACCCCGACTGAACTATGGCTACACCTTC
CDR3aa: CASRPRLNYGYTF

abundance: NA
j_gene: TRBJ2-6
v_gene: TRBV5-4
d_gene: TRBD2
CDR3nt: TGTGCCAGCAGCACCCGGACTAGCGGGAGCTCTGGGGCCAACGTCCTGACTTTC
CDR3aa: CASSTRTSGSSGANVLTF

abundance: NA
j_gene: TRBJ1-4
v_gene: TRBV9
d_gene: NA
CDR3nt: TGTGCCAGCAGCAATTCCCCTTGGGGCTCAACTAATGAAAAACTGTTTTTT
CDR3aa: CASSNSPWGSTNEKLFF

abundance: NA
j_gene: TRBJ2-1
v_gene: TRBV10-3
d_gene: TRBD1
CDR3nt: TGTGCCACAGCCGGGACAGGGTCCTACAATGAGCAGTTCTTC
CDR3aa: CATAGTGSYNEQFF

abundance: few
j_gene: TRBJ1-2
v_gene: TRBV6-5
d_gene: NA
CDR3nt: TGTGCCAGCAGTTACGGAGTAAACCGTTTGAGTTATGGCTACACCTTC
CDR3aa: CASSYGVNRLSYGYTF

abundance: NA
j_gene: TRBJ1-2
v_gene: TRBV27
d_gene: NA
CDR3nt: TGTGCCAGCACAACTACGTCGGGCAGATACTATGGCTACACCTTC
CDR3aa: CASTTTSGRYYGYTF

abundance: NA
j_gene: TRBJ2-4
v_gene: TRBV7-2
d_gene: NA
CDR3nt: TGTGCCAGCAGCCCGCACGGTGTCGCGGACATTCAGTACTTC
CDR3aa: CASSPHGVADIQYF

abundance: NA
j_gene: TRBJ1-1
v_gene: TRBV27
d_gene: TRBD1
CDR3nt: TGTGCCAGCAGTCCCCGGGACAGTTATATAATGAACACTGAAGCTTTCTTT
CDR3aa: CASSPRDSYIMNTEAFF

abundance: NA
j_gene: TRBJ1-2
v_gene: TRBV2
d_gene: NA
CDR3nt: TGTGCCAGCAGTGACAGACAGGCAGCTAACTATGGCTACACCTTC
CDR3aa: CASSDRQAANYGYTF

abundance: NA
j_gene: TRBJ2-1
v_gene: TRBV28
d_gene: TRBD2
CDR3nt: TGTGCCAGCAGTTTGGGAGTACTAGCGGGAGATAACGAGCAGTTCTTC
CDR3aa: CASSLGVLAGDNEQFF

abundance: once
j_gene: TRBJ2-1
v_gene: TRBV2
d_gene: TRBD2
CDR3nt: TGTGCCACCACGGTTGGAGCGGGAGGATGGGATGAGCAGTTCTTC
CDR3aa: CATTVGAGGWDEQFF

abundance: NA
j_gene: TRBJ1-1
v_gene: TRBV6-5
d_gene: TRBD1
CDR3nt: TGTGCCAGCACTCCGACAGGGGTTCAAGCTGAAGCTTTCTTT
CDR3aa: CASTPTGVQAEAFF

abundance: NA
j_gene: TRBJ2-1
v_gene: TRBV27
d_gene: NA
CDR3nt: TGTGCCAGCAGTCCGTTGACGGGGTGGGGCTCCTACAATGAGCAGTTCTTC
CDR3aa: CASSPLTGWGSYNEQFF

abundance: NA
j_gene: TRBJ1-2
v_gene: TRBV28
d_gene: NA
CDR3nt: TGTGCCAGCAGTTTACCGATGCGAATATCGCCTTATGGCTACACCTTC
CDR3aa: CASSLPMRISPYGYTF

abundance: few
j_gene: TRBJ2-1
v_gene: TRBV5-6
d_gene: NA
CDR3nt: TGTGCCAGCAGCCCGGTAACCGGTAGACACTACAATGAGCAGTTCTTC
CDR3aa: CASSPVTGRHYNEQFF

abundance: few
j_gene: TRBJ2-7
v_gene: TRBV6-5
d_gene: TRBD1
CDR3nt: TGTGCCAGCCAACTCCGACAGGGCTACGAGCAGTACTTC
CDR3aa: CASQLRQGYEQYF